This T cell receptor (beta chain) was sequenced in a study of blood T cell repertoires in COVID-19 (dated by TCRdb to about 2020). Looking at the study overall: Collaborator samples came from the United States, Italy and Spain and covered acute and convalescent phases of COVID-19. The material from the prospective study consisted of cDNA or gDNA derived from T cells, B-cell-depleted T cells, or PBMCs. Subjects who had been exposed to COVID-19, were actively infected with it, or had recovered from it provided the deeply sampled blood TCRbeta repertoires that made up the dataset. The repertoires were made available in a free public database intended to serve as a resource for research on the immune response to SARS-CoV-2. The samples were drawn from the first 160 participants of the ongoing ImmuneRACE study and from 1,200 or so subjects provided by 6 global collaborators. Nearly every sample came with metadata listing a de-identified subject ID, COVID-19 status, age in years and sex. Where available, HLA class I and class II types were obtained from metadata supplied by the sample provider rather than from assay-based typing. Beyond this particular receptor, the publication reports: How much clinical and demographic metadata was included differed by source and by participant, and the metadata was provided uncurated.

TCRbeta CDR3 regions were amplified from genomic DNA by means of the immunoSEQ Assay, a bias-controlled multiplex PCR. Per the authors' processing: Nucleated cell counts per sample were estimated from amplification of reference gene primers within the assay. Sequence reads were collapsed and filtered to measure the absolute abundance of every unique TCRbeta CDR3 rearrangement. For each sample, productive Simpson clonality was calculated as the square root of Simpson's diversity index across productive rearrangements. TCRdb's version of the immuneACCESS table is confined to in-frame rearrangements and falls short of the full clone set. An unresolved V gene accounts for under half of the shortfall where checked; the remainder is of unknown origin. The DNA gave D and trimming, while V, J and clone size come from that table. For this sample the table gives over 300,000 clones, of which 88% were detected only once. The ten largest clones add up to 0.97% of the sample.

Via the germline V gene, CDR1 is SGHVS and CDR2 FNYEAQ. Trimmed from V: 5 bases; trimmed from J: 6 bases; junction bases lacking a gene match: 4. The CDR3 starts with the cysteine, ends with the phenylalanine, and has 15 residues. The CDR3 DNA has 45 bases and is translated from base 1. Concerning this clone: It lacks a known antigen. Base qualities are not recorded, but no much larger clone differs from it by a single base.

In the prospective study, participants were about 18 to 100 years old, resided in approximately 25 geographic areas of the United States, and were enrolled through a virtual design. To assign participants to cohorts, the prospective study relied on clinical history that participants themselves reported in a screening survey and a study questionnaire. Mobile phlebotomists in the prospective study collected whole blood, serum and a nasopharyngeal or oropharyngeal swab from every participant. Over a roughly 2-month period, participants in the prospective study had the option of providing additional blood draws and questionnaires. Blood samples from the prospective study were shipped frozen or at room temperature prior to DNA extraction.

The V gene is TRBV7-6 and the J gene is TRBJ2-2; TRBD2 fits 12 bases in the junction. This sequence originates from a woman under 40 with acute COVID-19. The sample was PBMCs or T cells enriched from blood (not recorded which). This receptor carries the CDR3 CASSQRTSGAGELFF. The nucleotide sequence reads as follows: TGTGCCAGCAGCCAACGGACTAGCGGGGCCGGGGAGCTGTTTTTT.